This record covers a single TCR beta chain. Its antigen is not identified. This specimen comes from a study of PD-1 blockade in classical Hodgkin lymphoma. Every patient experienced relapse after autologous stem cell transplantation, and brentuximab vedotin exposure varied. Study results and limitations: Newly diagnosed patients were said to have less baseline TCR diversity than healthy donors did. Patients with a complete response exhibited baseline diversity comparable to newly diagnosed patients. Whatever underlies the repertoire differences (possibly disease activity or prior therapy) remains undefined.

TCRdb's table, derived via immunoSEQ multiplex PCR, lists solely in-frame clones and lacks some. The sample consists of over 90,000 clones, 89% of them appearing once. The sample here was peripheral blood mononuclear cells (PBMCs), taken before the second cycle of nivolumab. The sequence was collected from a human donor with classical Hodgkin lymphoma.

CDR3 nucleotide sequence: TGTGCCAGTAGTATATCGGTTAGACAGCCCCAGCATTTT. Translating gives CASSISVRQPQHF. The chain links TRBV19 to TRBJ1-5; no clear D. CDR3 length: 13 amino acids. The V end was cut by 2 bases, the J end by 7 bases, with 9 bases between. From germline, CDR1 is LNHDA and CDR2 SQIVND (reference sequence).